Shown below are 23 T cell receptor beta chains from a single sample sequenced in a study of cytotoxic CD8 clonotypes in ibrutinib-treated CLL. Repertoires were generated with immunoSEQ multiplex PCR, while TCRdb's copy carries only in-frame clones and drops some. Among around 300,000 clones, around four fifths were seen once, and the ten largest hold 6.7%. This specimen was PBMCs, taken before ibrutinib treatment. The source is a human donor with chronic lymphocytic leukemia.

The rearrangement uses TRBV5-1 and TRBJ1-2; TRBD1 agrees at 10 bases. Germline-derived CDR1 and CDR2 are SGHRS and YFSETQ. V shed 4 bases and J 7 bases; nucleotides not matched to a gene: 10. The CDR3 is made up of 15 amino acids. The CDR3 loop is CASSIPTGGESGYTF. The DNA of the CDR3 is TGCGCCAGCAGCATCCCGACAGGGGGCGAGTCTGGCTACACCTTC.

This clone appeared a few times. The chain links TRBV2 to TRBJ1-5; D call uncertain. V lost 7 bases, J lost 2 bases, and 12 bases lay in between. Germline V gives CDR1 SNHLY, CDR2 FYNNEI. CDR3 length: 14 residues. CDR3 loop: CASNLLLGNQPQHF. The CDR3 coding sequence is TGTGCCAGCAATCTCCTATTAGGCAATCAGCCCCAGCATTTT. Full variable domain (rest looked up from reference TRBV2 and TRBJ1-5): EPEVTQTPSHQVTQMGQEVILRCVPISNHLYFYWYRQILGQKVEFLVSFYNNEISEKSEIFDDQFSVERPDGSNFTLKIRSTKLEDSAMYFCASNLLLGNQPQHFGDGTRLSIL.

The chain recombines TRBV4-2 with TRBJ1-3; 7 nucleotides agree with TRBD1. This CDR3 contains 15 residues. CDR1 is LGHNA and CDR2 is YNFKEQ in the germline V gene. V was clipped by 1 base and J by 0 bases; unmatched bases: 0. This CDR3 reads CASSQGTGSGNTIYF. The CDR3 nucleotides read TGTGCCAGCAGCCAAGGGACAGGCTCTGGAAACACCATATATTTT.

This chain links TRBV4-2 with TRBJ2-1; 15 nucleotides line up with TRBD2. CDR3 size: 18 residues. V shed 5 bases, J shed 3 bases, and the junction held 8 bases outside the gene matches. Germline lookup yields CDR1 LGHNA and CDR2 YNFKEQ. Here the CDR3 DNA reads TGTGCCAGCAGCATCGGGACTAGCGGGAGGCCGAGCTACAATGAGCAGTTCTTC. Translation: CASSIGTSGRPSYNEQFF.

The chain is built from TRBV5-1 and TRBJ2-3, with 9 bases that match TRBD2. J was trimmed by 8 bases and V by 2 bases; bases with no gene match: 9. The CDR3 sequence is 15 residues long. Germline CDR1 reads SGHRS; CDR2 reads YFSETQ. CDR3 sequence (DNA): TGCGCCAGCAGCTTTAATAGCGGGAGTGACGGTACGCAGTATTTT. It encodes CASSFNSGSDGTQYF.

This clone was detected a few times. The chain has TRBV9 and TRBJ1-5; 7 bases align to TRBD1. Germline lookup yields CDR1 SGDLS and CDR2 YYNGEE. The CDR3 has 14 amino acids. After removal of 3 bases from V and 4 bases from J, the junction contained 4 bases not matched to a gene. CDR3 amino acids: CASSEDRRNQPQHF. DNA for the CDR3: TGTGCCAGCAGCGAGGACAGGCGGAATCAGCCCCAGCATTTT.

The V gene is TRBV6-6, the J gene TRBJ2-1, with D possibly matching TRBD1 (5 bases). The CDR3 runs 14 residues. V was clipped by 0 bases and J by 4 bases, with 7 bases between them. CDR1 MNHNY and CDR2 SVGAGI come from the germline V gene (reference sequence). The CDR3 bases are TGTGCCAGCAGTTACTCGGACAATTACAATGAGCAGTTCTTC. The encoded protein is CASSYSDNYNEQFF.

The V call is TRBV12-5, the J call TRBJ2-5, with a weak D call TRBD1 (6 bases). This CDR3 has 14 residues. Germline V gene data show CDR1 as LGHNT and CDR2 as FRNRAP. V lost 0 bases to trimming and J lost 5 bases, with 10 bases between them. The CDR3 bases are TGTGCTAGTGGTTTGGTAACAGGGCGGGAGACCCAGTACTTC. Amino acids: CASGLVTGRETQYF.

This clone was observed once. The chain recombines TRBV27 with TRBJ2-7; TRBD2 matches at 11 bases. Germline CDR1 reads MNHEY; CDR2 reads SMNVEV (reference sequence). After removal of 9 bases from V and 6 bases from J, the junction contained 10 bases not matched to a gene. This CDR3 contains 14 residues. The CDR3 region is CARYTSGSFGEQYF. DNA for the CDR3: TGTGCCAGGTATACTAGCGGGAGTTTTGGCGAGCAGTACTTC.

The V gene is TRBV9, the J gene TRBJ2-5; TRBD1 is a possible D gene (6 bases). The CDR3 loop spans 16 amino acids. The V and J ends lost 4 bases and 5 bases respectively, with 21 bases between them. CDR1 and CDR2 from the germline V gene are SGDLS and YYNGEE. As DNA, the CDR3 is TGTGCCAGCAGCCAGGGGCCACGGAAAATCGGGGAGACCCAGTACTTC. Translating gives CASSQGPRKIGETQYF.

V is TRBV4-1 and J is TRBJ2-3; 11 bases match TRBD2. The CDR3 is made up of 16 amino acids. With 1 base clipped from V and 4 bases from J, the junction kept 4 bases outside the gene matches. Germline V gene sequence: CDR1 MGHRA, CDR2 YSYEKL. The CDR3 DNA reads TGCGCCAGCAGCCAAGTAACTAGCGGGAGTGCAGATACGCAGTATTTT. Translation: CASSQVTSGSADTQYF.

This chain uses TRBV6-5 with TRBJ1-2, with 7 nucleotides matching TRBD1. Trimming took 7 bases from V and 8 from J; bases not matched to a gene: 7. The CDR3 sequence is 12 residues long. Per the germline V gene, CDR1 is MNHEY and CDR2 is SVGAGI. CDR3 in DNA: TGTGCCAGCACTCAGGGGGGCCTCGGCTACACCTTC. Translation: CASTQGGLGYTF.

In its sample, this clone was seen a few times. V gene TRBV27 combines with J gene TRBJ1-1; D not certain. Germline CDR1 is MNHEY and CDR2 is SMNVEV (reference sequence). The CDR3 consists of 13 residues. Trimming left V 4 bases short and J 2 bases short, with 8 bases between. The CDR3 spells CASSSWVNTEAFF. The CDR3 nucleotides read TGTGCCAGCAGTTCATGGGTAAACACTGAAGCTTTCTTT.

This rearrangement joins TRBV13 to TRBJ2-7; D is unresolved. Between the trimmed V and J ends, which lost 3 bases and 5 bases, there was a span of 5 bases. The CDR3 loop spans 11 amino acids. Germline V CDR1 and CDR2: PRHDT, FYEKMQ (reference sequence). The CDR3 sequence is CASSFLNEQYF. DNA of the CDR3: TGTGCCAGCAGCTTTCTCAACGAGCAGTACTTC.

Concerning this clone itself: The identical CDR3 is also encoded by other nucleotide sequences in the sample. The chain joins TRBV6-1 to TRBJ2-3; the match to TRBD2 covers 7 bases. Trimming at V came to 2 bases and at J to 4 bases, leaving 6 bases not matched to a gene. The CDR3 sequence is 15 residues long. Germline CDR1 is MNHNS and CDR2 is SASEGT. This chain's CDR3 is CASSESGGGADTQYF. The CDR3 DNA sequence: TGTGCCAGCAGTGAATCGGGGGGTGGAGCAGATACGCAGTATTTT.

The J gene is TRBJ1-4, the V gene TRBV30, with D hard to call. This CDR3 has 13 amino acids. Between the trimmed V and J ends, which lost 2 bases and 5 bases, there was a span of 9 bases. CDR1 is GTSNPN, CDR2 SVGIG, per germline (reference sequence). The CDR3 loop reads CAWSRMGNEKLFF. The DNA of the CDR3 is TGTGCCTGGAGTCGGATGGGGAATGAAAAACTGTTTTTT.

The rearrangement uses TRBV13 and TRBJ2-3, with unresolved D. The CDR3 totals 13 residues. Trimming cost V 8 bases and J 6 bases, with 15 bases left between them. From germline, CDR1 is PRHDT and CDR2 FYEKMQ (reference sequence). The CDR3 bases are TGTGCCAGCGAAGAATGGGTGGTGGATACGCAGTATTTT. This translates into CASEEWVVDTQYF.

The chain couples TRBV5-1 to TRBJ2-3, with 7 bases aligning to TRBD2. Trimming removed 0 bases from V and 3 bases from J; junction bases left unmatched: 7. The CDR3 covers 16 residues. CDR1 SGHRS and CDR2 YFSETQ come from the germline V gene. The CDR3 reads CASSLEREPRTDTQYF. CDR3 nucleotide sequence: TGCGCCAGCAGCTTGGAGCGGGAACCAAGAACAGATACGCAGTATTTT. The entire variable domain, with the rest obtained from reference TRBV5-1 and TRBJ2-3, is as follows: KAGVTQTPRYLIKTRGQQVTLSCSPISGHRSVSWYQQTPGQGLQFLFEYFSETQRNKGNFPGRFSGRQFSNSRSEMNVSTLELGDSALYLCASSLEREPRTDTQYFGPGTRLTVL.

The chain recombines TRBV4-2 with TRBJ2-7, with TRBD1 identical over 9 bases. In germline, CDR1 is LGHNA, CDR2 YNFKEQ. The CDR3 length is 17 residues. The J segment lost 1 base and the V segment lost 5 bases, leaving 12 bases of the junction unmatched. CDR3 in amino acids: CASSWLTGGVVSYEQYF. CDR3 in DNA: TGTGCCAGCAGCTGGCTCACAGGGGGCGTAGTGTCCTACGAGCAGTACTTC.

V gene TRBV7-2 combines with J gene TRBJ2-7, with 10 bases that match TRBD2. The V gene's germline CDR1 is SGHTA and CDR2 FQGNSA. J gave up 1 base and V 4 bases, and 4 bases lay outside the gene matches. The CDR3 is 15 residues long. CDR3 residues: CASSYKREGSYEQYF. CDR3 DNA: TGTGCCAGCAGCTATAAGCGGGAGGGTTCCTACGAGCAGTACTTC.

The rearrangement uses TRBV30 and TRBJ1-1; 8 bases match TRBD1. The CDR3 has 14 amino acids. Germline V gene data show CDR1 as GTSNPN and CDR2 as SVGIG (reference sequence). V gave up 3 bases and J gave up 1 base; unmatched junction bases: 4. The CDR3 DNA follows: TGTGCCTGGAGCCTCGGGACAGGGAACACTGAAGCTTTCTTT. Its protein product is CAWSLGTGNTEAFF.

Only a few counts were recorded for this clone. The chain is built from TRBV2 and TRBJ2-7; TRBD2 agrees at 7 bases. CDR1 is SNHLY, CDR2 FYNNEI, per germline. The CDR3 consists of 10 residues. With V trimmed by 11 bases and J by 9 bases, 7 bases remained unmatched. CDR3 sequence reads: CAVQGGVQYF. The CDR3 DNA reads TGTGCCGTCCAGGGAGGGGTGCAGTACTTC.

This chain joins TRBV19 and TRBJ2-7, with D perhaps matching TRBD1 or TRBD2 (5 bases each). Trimming pared 7 bases from V and 1 base from J, leaving 14 bases between. Germline lookup yields CDR1 LNHDA and CDR2 SQIVND (reference sequence). CDR3 length equals 14 residues. This chain's CDR3 is CASNRDVTSYEQYF. CDR3 nucleotides: TGTGCCAGTAACCGGGACGTCACGTCCTACGAGCAGTACTTC.